The table lists the clone carrying this TCR beta chain with many counts. Antigen unknown. CDR1 and CDR2 (germline): DFQATT, SNEGSKA (reference sequence). The CDR3 has 12 amino acids. Trimming removed 0 bases from V and 6 bases from J, with 6 bases in between. Unique molecular identifiers were used to barcode this TCRbeta library. Via MiXCR, TCRdb re-called the PCR reads, giving one row per CDR3 protein. The repertoire holds approximately 240,000 distinct CDR3 sequences, with approximately 10% as singletons. These data come from a study of T-cell reconstitution after alpha-beta-depleted transplantation in children. Study-wide points: Alpha-beta T cells about two months after transplant reportedly derived from several hundred expanded graft clones. The origin of high day-60 TCRbeta diversity in some patients lay in surviving recipient T cells and thymic progenitors. T-cell counts and diversity at one year following transplant were attributed mainly to newly produced T cells.

The TCR sequence derives from a child younger than two with acute myeloid leukemia, due to receive a stem cell transplant. The input for sequencing was PBMCs, taken before TCRalphabeta/CD19-depleted stem cell transplant. V and J are TRBV20-1 and TRBJ2-1; D unresolved. The CDR3 nucleotides read TGCAGTGCTAGAGAAAGAGTCAATGAGCAGTTCTTC. It yields the protein CSARERVNEQFF.